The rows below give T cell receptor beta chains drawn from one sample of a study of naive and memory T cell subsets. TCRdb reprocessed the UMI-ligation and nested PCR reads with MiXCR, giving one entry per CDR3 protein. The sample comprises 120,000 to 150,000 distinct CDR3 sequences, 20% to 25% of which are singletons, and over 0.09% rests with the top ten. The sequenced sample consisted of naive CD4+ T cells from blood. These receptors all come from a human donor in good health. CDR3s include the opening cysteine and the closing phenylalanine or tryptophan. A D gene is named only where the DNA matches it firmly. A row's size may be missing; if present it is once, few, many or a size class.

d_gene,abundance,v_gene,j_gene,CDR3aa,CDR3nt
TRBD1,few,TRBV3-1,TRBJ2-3,CASSHYPGQGADTQYF,TGTGCCAGCAGCCATTACCCCGGACAGGGGGCAGATACGCAGTATTTT
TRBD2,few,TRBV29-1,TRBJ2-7,CSVVFSSSGNYEQYF,TGCAGCGTTGTTTTTTCGTCGAGCGGGAACTACGAGCAGTACTTC
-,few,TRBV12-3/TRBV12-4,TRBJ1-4,CASSLTDSEKLFF,TGTGCCAGCAGTTTAACGGACAGTGAAAAACTGTTTTTT
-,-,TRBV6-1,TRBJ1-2,CGIAGIGYGYTF,TGTGGAATTGCGGGTATTGGCTATGGCTACACCTTC
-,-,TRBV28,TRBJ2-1,CASSLSDGQREQFF,TGTGCCAGCAGTTTATCGGACGGGCAAAGAGAGCAGTTCTTC
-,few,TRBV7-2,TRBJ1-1,CASSLAHRVSTEAFF,TGTGCCAGCAGCTTAGCCCACAGGGTCAGCACTGAAGCTTTCTTT
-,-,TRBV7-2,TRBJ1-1,CASSPKRNTEAFF,TGTGCCAGCAGCCCTAAGAGGAACACTGAAGCTTTCTTT
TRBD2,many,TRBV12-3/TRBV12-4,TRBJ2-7,CASRLRTSGRGNEQYF,TGTGCCAGCAGGCTGAGGACTAGCGGGAGAGGGAACGAGCAGTACTTC
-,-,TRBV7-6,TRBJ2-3,CASKRSQGTDTQYF,TGTGCCAGCAAAAGGAGCCAGGGCACAGATACGCAGTATTTT
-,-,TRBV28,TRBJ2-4,CASSSGPFKNIQYF,TGTGCCAGCAGTTCCGGGCCGTTCAAAAACATTCAGTACTTC
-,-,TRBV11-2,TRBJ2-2,CASSLVGFSPRARIGELFF,TGTGCCAGCAGCTTAGTTGGGTTTTCGCCCCGAGCAAGGATCGGGGAGCTGTTTTTT
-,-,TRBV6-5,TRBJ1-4,CASSYTGTRNEKLFF,TGTGCCAGCAGTTACACCGGGACCCGGAATGAAAAACTGTTTTTT
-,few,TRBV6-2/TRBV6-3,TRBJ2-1,CASVRGESRAYNEQFF,TGTGCCAGCGTCCGAGGGGAGTCCCGCGCGTACAATGAGCAGTTCTTC
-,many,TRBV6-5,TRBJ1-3,CASMGNTIYF,TGTGCCAGCATGGGGAACACCATATATTTT
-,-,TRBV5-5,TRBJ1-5,CASSLYTASNQPQHF,TGTGCCAGCAGCTTGTACACAGCGAGCAATCAGCCCCAGCATTTT
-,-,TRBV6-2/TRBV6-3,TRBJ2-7,CASIRQASYEQYF,TGTGCCAGCATACGACAAGCCTCCTACGAGCAGTACTTC
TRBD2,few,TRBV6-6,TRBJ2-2,CASSYTQSGLAGGNTGELFF,TGTGCCAGCAGTTACACCCAATCGGGACTAGCGGGAGGCAACACCGGGGAGCTGTTTTTT
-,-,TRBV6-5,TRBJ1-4,CASKPRGLGSGEKLFF,TGTGCCAGCAAGCCCAGGGGCTTAGGCTCAGGTGAAAAACTGTTTTTT
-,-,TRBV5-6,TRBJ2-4,CASSPAGTAKNIQYF,TGTGCCAGCAGCCCGGCAGGGACAGCCAAAAACATTCAGTACTTC
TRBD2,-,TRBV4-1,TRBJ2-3,CASSLAGVLDTQYF,TGCGCCAGCAGCCTTGCGGGAGTACTAGATACGCAGTATTTT
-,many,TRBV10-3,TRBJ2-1,CAISGVESSYNEQFF,TGTGCCATCAGTGGTGTAGAGAGCTCCTACAATGAGCAGTTCTTC
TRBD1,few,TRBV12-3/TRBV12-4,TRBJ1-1,CASSLNGDRGWEAFF,TGTGCCAGCAGTTTGAATGGCGACAGGGGGTGGGAGGCTTTCTTT
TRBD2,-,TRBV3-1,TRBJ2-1,CASSQGLAGGPYNEQFF,TGTGCCAGCAGCCAAGGACTAGCGGGAGGACCCTACAATGAGCAGTTCTTC
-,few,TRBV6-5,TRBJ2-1,CATESGEQFF,TGTGCCACGGAGAGCGGTGAGCAGTTCTTC
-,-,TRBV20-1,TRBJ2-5,CSASRGLEETQYF,TGCAGTGCTAGTCGGGGACTCGAAGAGACCCAGTACTTC
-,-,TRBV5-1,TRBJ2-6,CASSTRQGANVLTF,TGCGCCAGCAGCACCAGACAGGGGGCCAACGTCCTGACTTTC
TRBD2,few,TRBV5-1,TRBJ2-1,CASSLTSGSSYNEQFF,TGCGCCAGCAGCTTAACTAGCGGGAGCTCCTACAATGAGCAGTTCTTC
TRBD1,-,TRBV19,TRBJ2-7,CASSTDRGEQYF,TGTGCCAGTAGTACGGACAGGGGCGAGCAGTACTTC
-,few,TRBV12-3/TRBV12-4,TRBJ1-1,CASSLLPGRAFF,TGTGCCAGCAGTTTACTTCCTGGACGGGCTTTCTTT
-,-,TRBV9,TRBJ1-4,CASSGRDRLWDEKLFF,TGTGCCAGCAGCGGAAGGGACCGACTTTGGGATGAAAAACTGTTTTTT
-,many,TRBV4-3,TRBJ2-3,CASSQAYRTDTQYF,TGCGCCAGCAGCCAAGCCTACAGGACAGATACGCAGTATTTT
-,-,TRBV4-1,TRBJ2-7,CASRTANSYEQYF,TGCGCCAGTAGGACAGCGAACTCCTACGAGCAGTACTTC
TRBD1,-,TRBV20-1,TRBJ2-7,CSARVLDRVKEQYF,TGCAGTGCTAGAGTTCTTGACAGGGTGAAAGAGCAGTACTTC
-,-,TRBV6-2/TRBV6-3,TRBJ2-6,CASSYRTIAGANVLTF,TGTGCCAGCAGTTACCGGACAATCGCCGGGGCCAACGTCCTGACTTTC
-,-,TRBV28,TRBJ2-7,CASSYVSRAYEQYF,TGTGCCAGCAGTTACGTGTCTCGTGCCTACGAGCAGTACTTC
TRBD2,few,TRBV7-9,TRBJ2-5,CASSRRSGRRAETQYF,TGTGCCAGCAGCAGACGTAGCGGGAGAAGGGCAGAGACCCAGTACTTC
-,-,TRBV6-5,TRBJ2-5,CASRKRMGETQYF,TGTGCCAGCAGGAAGAGGATGGGGGAGACCCAGTACTTC
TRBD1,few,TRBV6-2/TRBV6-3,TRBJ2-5,CASSDRGQETQYF,TGTGCCAGCAGCGACAGGGGGCAAGAGACCCAGTACTTC
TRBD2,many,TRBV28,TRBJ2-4,CASSLTTSGREYF,TGTGCCAGCAGTCTAACCACTAGCGGGAGGGAGTACTTC
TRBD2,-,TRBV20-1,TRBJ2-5,CTAYPSGRLWETQYF,TGCACTGCGTACCCTAGCGGTCGGCTCTGGGAGACCCAGTACTTC
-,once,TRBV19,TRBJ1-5,CASQDSNQPQHF,TGTGCCAGCCAGGATAGCAATCAGCCCCAGCATTTT
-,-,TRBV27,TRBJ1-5,CASRSGRNQPQHF,TGTGCCAGCAGGTCAGGGAGAAATCAGCCCCAGCATTTT
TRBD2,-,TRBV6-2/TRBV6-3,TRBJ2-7,CASRVAGDYEQYF,TGTGCCAGCAGGGTAGCGGGCGACTACGAGCAGTACTTC
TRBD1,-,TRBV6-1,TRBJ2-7,CASKSGTGGPYEQYF,TGTGCCAGCAAATCGGGGACAGGGGGACCTTACGAGCAGTACTTC
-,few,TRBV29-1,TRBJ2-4,CSVSVRLAKNIQYF,TGCAGCGTTTCAGTCAGACTAGCCAAAAACATTCAGTACTTC
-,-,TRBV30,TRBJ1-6,CAWNTGRDSPLHF,TGTGCCTGGAACACAGGGCGAGATTCACCCCTCCACTTT
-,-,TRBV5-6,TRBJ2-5,CASSLGQKRIETQYF,TGTGCCAGCAGCTTAGGACAAAAACGGATTGAGACCCAGTACTTC
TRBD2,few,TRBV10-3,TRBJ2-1,CAISENPAGGPSNEQFF,TGTGCCATCAGTGAGAATCCAGCGGGAGGCCCCAGCAATGAGCAGTTCTTC
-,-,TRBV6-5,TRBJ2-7,CASSYSRISSYEQYF,TGTGCCAGCAGTTACTCCCGAATAAGCTCCTACGAGCAGTACTTC
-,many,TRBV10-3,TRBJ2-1,CAISVDEWREQFF,TGTGCCATCAGTGTGGACGAATGGAGGGAGCAGTTCTTC
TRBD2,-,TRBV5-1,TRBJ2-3,CASSLQTSGSTDTQYF,TGCGCCAGCAGCCTCCAGACTAGCGGTAGCACAGATACGCAGTATTTT
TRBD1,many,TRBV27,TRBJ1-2,CASSLTGTGIYGYTF,TGTGCCAGCAGTTTAACTGGGACAGGCATCTATGGCTACACCTTC
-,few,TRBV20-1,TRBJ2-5,CSAREGASQETQYF,TGCAGTGCTAGAGAGGGGGCGAGTCAAGAGACCCAGTACTTC
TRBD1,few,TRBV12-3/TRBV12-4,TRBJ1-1,CASTNSPTGGRGSTEAFF,TGTGCCAGCACCAACAGTCCCACAGGGGGACGGGGAAGCACTGAAGCTTTCTTT
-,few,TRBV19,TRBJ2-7,CASSTELRGDEQYF,TGTGCCAGTAGTACCGAGCTAAGGGGGGACGAGCAGTACTTC